A selection of T cell receptor delta chains follows, all from one sample in a study of gamma delta lymphoproliferative disorders and STAT genes. TCRdb reran clone calling via CATT on the multiplex PCR reads. The sample records a few thousand delta-chain clones, under 1.5% being singletons. Sequenced sample: blood. These receptor sequences come from a human donor in good health. CDR3s include the opening cysteine and the closing phenylalanine or tryptophan. D genes are given only for firm matches. Rows give clone size only sometimes, using once, few, many, or a class for an expanded clone.

v_gene	abundance	d_gene	j_gene	CDR3aa	CDR3nt
TRDV2	hyperexpanded	.	TRDJ1	CACDTLGGDKLIF	TGTGCCTGTGACACGCTTGGGGGCGATAAACTCATCTTT
TRDV1	medium-sized	.	TRDJ1	CALGELGSESTSSHRAKLIF	TGTGCTCTTGGGGAACTAGGGTCCGAGTCTACGTCTAGTCATAGGGCTAAACTCATCTTT
TRAV23/DV6	.	TRDD3	TRDJ1	CAASFLQQGIICSYWGIRGTDKLIF	TGTGCAGCAAGCTTCCTACAGCAAGGTATAATTTGCTCCTACTGGGGGATACGGGGCACCGATAAACTCATCTTT
TRDV2	.	TRDD3	TRDJ1	CACDATGGYGDKLIF	TGTGCCTGTGACGCTACTGGGGGATACGGCGATAAACTCATCTTT
TRDV1	many	TRDD3	TRDJ1	CALALPGIRGYTDKLIF	TGTGCTCTTGCCCTCCCGGGGATACGGGGGTACACCGATAAACTCATCTTT
TRDV2	few	.	TRDJ2	CACTWGATAQLFF	TGTGCCTGCACTTGGGGGGCCACAGCACAACTCTTCTTT
TRDV2	large	TRDD3	TRDJ1	CACDPLPLSGGYGETDKLIF	TGTGCCTGTGACCCGCTGCCACTTTCTGGGGGATACGGCGAGACCGATAAACTCATCTTT
TRDV2	few	TRDD3	TRDJ1	CACDALLGDIGHTDKLIF	TGTGCCTGTGACGCTTTACTGGGGGATATAGGGCACACCGATAAACTCATCTTT
TRDV2	large	TRDD3	TRDJ1	CACDNLLGEYTDKLIF	TGTGCCTGTGACAACCTACTGGGGGAGTACACCGATAAACTCATCTTT
TRDV2	few	TRDD3	TRDJ1	CACDTEFAGGHTDKLIF	TGTGCCTGTGACACCGAATTCGCTGGGGGACACACCGATAAACTCATCTTT
TRDV3	large	.	TRDJ1	CAFPPGDKLIF	TGTGCCTTTCCACCGGGGGATAAACTCATCTTT
TRDV2	.	TRDD3	TRDJ1	CACDPVTGGYLRQYTDKLIF	TGTGCCTGTGACCCCGTGACTGGGGGATACTTACGACAGTACACCGATAAACTCATCTTT
TRDV2	large	TRDD3	TRDJ1	CACDTVALFILGDTEYSTDKLIF	TGTGCCTGTGACACCGTCGCGCTCTTCATACTGGGGGATACGGAATATTCTACCGATAAACTCATCTTT
TRDV2	large	TRDD3	TRDJ3	CACDTVGGIREAWDTRQMFF	TGTGCCTGTGACACCGTCGGGGGGATACGCGAAGCCTGGGACACCCGACAGATGTTTTTC
TRDV2	few	TRDD3	TRDJ3	CACDVLGEAYSWDTRQMFF	TGTGCCTGTGACGTACTGGGGGAAGCCTACTCCTGGGACACCCGACAGATGTTTTTC
TRDV2	hyperexpanded	TRDD3	TRDJ1	CACDTLLGDPYTDKLIF	TGTGCCTGTGACACCCTACTGGGGGATCCGTACACCGATAAACTCATCTTT
TRDV2	.	TRDD3	TRDJ1	CACDTCTGGYTDKLIF	TGTGCCTGTGACACCTGTACTGGGGGATACACCGATAAACTCATCTTT
TRDV2	.	TRDD3	TRDJ1	CACDPVGGGYASKLIF	TGTGCCTGTGACCCTGTTGGTGGGGGATACGCGTCAAAACTCATCTTT
TRDV1	medium-sized	TRDD2	TRDJ1	CALGEFFFLAPPVHTDKLIF	TGTGCTCTTGGGGAATTCTTCTTCCTAGCGCCTCCGGTTCACACCGATAAACTCATCTTT
TRDV2	large	TRDD3	TRDJ1	CACDRLGEARYTDKLIF	TGTGCCTGTGACAGACTGGGGGAGGCCCGGTACACCGATAAACTCATCTTT
TRDV2	few	.	TRDJ1	CACDTLGVAGDTDKLIF	TGTGCCTGCGACACCTTAGGAGTAGCGGGGGACACCGATAAACTCATCTTT
TRDV2	large	TRDD3	TRDJ1	CACDPVLRGDTRVTDKLIF	TGTGCCTGTGACCCGGTTCTTCGGGGGGATACACGGGTCACCGATAAACTCATCTTT